One and the same sample provided the 32 T cell receptor beta chains below, sequenced in a study of breast tumors, draining lymph nodes, adjacent tissues. A single record per CDR3 protein comes from TCRdb applying MiXCR to the multiplex PCR reads. The repertoire holds under 250,000 distinct CDR3 sequences, with about 32% as singletons. Axillary draining lymph nodes of breast cancer patients supplied the node samples. The sequenced sample was axillary lymph node tissue. The receptors originated from a female donor with breast cancer. Some clones in this sample may be carry-over from other donors' samples.

This clonotype has ten or more counts. V gene TRBV7-3 combines with J gene TRBJ2-2; TRBD1 agrees at 9 bases. V dropped 5 bases and J dropped 6; count of bases not matched to a gene: 7. Looked up from germline, CDR1 is SGHTA and CDR2 is FQGTGA. The CDR3 contains 15 residues. CDR3 loop: CASSPRQGGAGELFF. CDR3 coding DNA: TGTGCCAGCAGCCCCCGACAGGGGGGGGCCGGGGAGCTGTTTTTT.

In the case of this clonotype: No DNA is shown, since the ends of the CDR3 on it are uncertain; the CDR3 is the one TCRdb lists. This chain joins TRBV20-1 and TRBJ2-4. The germline V gene encodes CDR1 DFQATT and CDR2 SNEGSKA (reference sequence). The CDR3 totals 21 residues, both ends included. This CDR3 is CSARNASGLRAVLRAKNIQYF.

In its sample, this clonotype was seen many times. V gene TRBV28 combines with J gene TRBJ1-6; D may be TRBD1 (5 bases). Looked up from germline, CDR1 is MDHEN and CDR2 is SYDVKM. The V end was cut by 3 bases, the J end by 7 bases, with 10 bases between. The CDR3 is made up of 14 amino acids. The CDR3 spells CASSFPGYNSPLHF. In DNA form, the CDR3 reads TGTGCCAGCAGTTTCCCAGGGTACAATTCACCCCTCCACTTT.

On this clonotype: The conserved phenylalanine or tryptophan is not found at the CDR3 terminus, so this likely reflects a read error. The chain recombines TRBV7-3 with TRBJ1-1, with D possibly being TRBD1 (5 bases). The CDR3 is 14 amino acids. Deletions cut 2 bases from V and 1 base from J, with 8 bases between. Germline CDR1 SGHTA, CDR2 FQGTGA. The CDR3 DNA follows: TGTGCCAGCAGCTTAGGGGGTCAGAACACTGAAGCTTTCCTT. Translated, it gives CASSLGGQNTEAFL.

This clonotype has at least ten counts. This chain connects TRBV5-6 to TRBJ2-7; D perhaps matches TRBD1 (5 bases). Germline CDR1 SGHDT, CDR2 YYEEEE. The CDR3 spans 14 residues. V was trimmed by 0 bases and J by 4 bases, leaving 11 bases between them. In nucleotides, the CDR3 is TGTGCCAGCAGCTTGGGACAGCCTGTGTACGAGCAGTACTTC. It yields the protein CASSLGQPVYEQYF.

This clonotype occurred many times. As DNA, the CDR3 is TGCGCCAGCAGCGCAAAGAGGGGGCTAGTGACAGATACGCAGTATTTT. It codes for CASSAKRGLVTDTQYF. The gene calls are TRBV5-1 and TRBJ2-3; 7 bases fit TRBD1. This CDR3 spans 16 amino acids. After removal of 4 bases from V and 3 bases from J, the junction contained 11 bases not matched to a gene. Germline values: CDR1 SGHRS, CDR2 YFSETQ.

Notes on this clonotype: The junction and the germline gene differ at one end; a read error may be behind it. The CDR3 DNA reads TGTGCCAGCAGTGAAGCGCGGAACACTGGAGCTTTCTTT. This translates into CASSEARNTGAFF. This chain connects TRBV10-3 to TRBJ1-1; D is ambiguous. The CDR3 consists of 13 residues. Germline V gene sequence: CDR1 ENHRY, CDR2 SYGVKD.

This clonotype was seen repeatedly, ten times or more. This chain links TRBV5-1 with TRBJ2-7; D gene unclear. This CDR3 comprises 13 residues. Germline V lookup: CDR1 SGHRS, CDR2 YFSETQ. V lost 0 bases, J lost 2 bases, and 6 bases lay in between. Written as DNA, the CDR3 is TGCGCCAGCAGCTTGGCTAGTACCTACGAGCAGTACTTC. Residues: CASSLASTYEQYF.

Remarks on this clonotype: This is likely a read error, given that the CDR3 carries no conserved phenylalanine or tryptophan at its end. The chain combines TRBV7-2 with TRBJ2-7; 7 nucleotides line up with TRBD2. The CDR3 runs to 16 residues. Germline CDR1 is SGHTA and CDR2 is FQGNSA. CDR3 in amino acids: CASGLFVGSGKGEQYL. The CDR3 bases are TGTGCCAGCGGCTTGTTTGTCGGGAGCGGGAAGGGGGAGCAGTACCTC.

This clonotype was seen a few times. This may arise from a read error, as a much more abundant clone is one base away. The rearrangement joins TRBV5-4 to TRBJ2-7; tentatively, D is TRBD1 (5 bases). Germline CDR1 is SGHNT and CDR2 is YYREEE (reference sequence). Trimming left V 4 bases short and J 3 bases short, with 17 bases between. The CDR3 consists of 15 residues. The CDR3 DNA reads TGTGCCAGCAGCGCACCGGACACGGCCGACTACGAGCAGTACTTC. It codes for CASSAPDTADYEQYF.

This clonotype was observed at least ten times. V usage is TRBV20-1 and J usage is TRBJ2-5; weak D call: TRBD2 (5 bases). CDR3 length equals 19 residues. Germline V lookup: CDR1 DFQATT, CDR2 SNEGSKA (reference sequence). V was clipped by 0 bases and J by 5 bases, with 28 bases between them. CDR3 loop: CSARDPSLVDQQGGETQYF. CDR3 bases: TGCAGTGCTAGAGATCCGTCCCTGGTTGATCAACAAGGCGGGGAGACCCAGTACTTC.

This clonotype was seen ten or more times. The CDR3 is CASSFPTGFGQNIQYF. The DNA for the CDR3 is TGTGCCAGCAGCTTCCCGACAGGGTTTGGCCAAAACATTCAGTACTTC. This chain uses TRBV7-2 with TRBJ2-4, with 7 bases matching TRBD1. Germline V gene data show CDR1 as SGHTA and CDR2 as FQGNSA. The CDR3 is made up of 16 amino acids. V shed 3 bases, J shed 5 bases, and the junction held 10 bases outside the gene matches. Drawing the rest from reference TRBV7-2 and TRBJ2-4, the complete variable domain is GAGVSQSPSNKVTEKGKDVELRCDPISGHTALYWYRQSLGQGLEFLIYFQGNSAPDKSGLPSDRFSAERTGGSVSTLTIQRTQQEDSAVYLCASSFPTGFGQNIQYFGAGTRLSVL.

The gene calls are TRBV16 and TRBJ2-2; 15 bases match TRBD2. Trimming cost V 6 bases and J 7 bases; bases outside gene matches: 9. The CDR3 consists of 17 residues. Germline V gene lookup returns CDR1 KGHSY and CDR2 FQNENV. The CDR3: CASRVSGLAGGGGELFF. DNA for the CDR3: TGTGCCAGCAGAGTTTCGGGACTAGCGGGAGGAGGCGGGGAGCTGTTTTTT.

This clonotype was observed a single time. V gene TRBV2 combines with J gene TRBJ2-1; 7 bases align to TRBD1. The ends lost 6 bases at V and 12 bases at J; junction bases unmatched: 5. Germline V lookup: CDR1 SNHLY, CDR2 FYNNEI. The CDR3 spans 11 residues. The CDR3 reads CASSSRQGQFF. DNA of the CDR3: TGTGCCAGCAGCTCCCGACAGGGGCAGTTCTTC.

This clonotype was found many times. DNA for the CDR3: TGCAGTGCTAGCCAGCGGGCGCGTTACAATGAGCAGTTCTTC. Protein product: CSASQRARYNEQFF. The chain recombines TRBV20-1 with TRBJ2-1; a weak D match, TRBD2 (6 bases). The CDR3 runs to 14 residues. Trimming stripped 3 bases from V and 4 bases from J, with 13 bases between. Germline CDR1 DFQATT, CDR2 SNEGSKA (reference sequence).

This clonotype was recorded at least ten times. The junction departs from germline at one end; a sequencing error may be responsible. CDR3 DNA: TGTGCCAGCAGCGGTAGCGGGCACCAAGAGACCCAGTCCTTC. Translating it yields CASSGSGHQETQSF. The chain combines TRBV9 with TRBJ2-5, with 7 positions matching TRBD2. The germline CDR1 and CDR2 sequences are SGDLS and YYNGEE. The CDR3 totals 14 residues.

This clonotype was picked up many times. The J gene is TRBJ2-7, the V gene TRBV4-1, with D tentatively TRBD1 or TRBD2 (5 bases each). Germline V gene data show CDR1 as MGHRA and CDR2 as YSYEKL. The CDR3 is made up of 18 amino acids. The ends were cut back, 1 base at V and 2 bases at J, with 21 bases in the middle. CDR3 in amino acids: CASSQGAGAADLTYEQYF. The CDR3 DNA reads TGCGCCAGCAGCCAAGGCGCCGGGGCAGCGGACCTCACCTACGAGCAGTACTTC.

Of note for this clonotype: This may stem from a read error, because a much larger clone lies one nucleotide away. V gene TRBV3-1 combines with J gene TRBJ2-1, with D hard to call. Germline lookup yields CDR1 LGHDT and CDR2 YNNKEL (reference sequence). The CDR3 runs to 12 residues. CDR3 DNA sequence: TGTCCCAGCAGCCAAGGGTCCCATGAGCAGTTCTTC. It encodes CPSSQGSHEQFF.

As regards this clonotype: This sequence may be a read error, since a much larger clone differs from it by one base. The genes are TRBV4-1 and TRBJ2-3, with 9 bases aligning to TRBD1. From germline, CDR1 is MGHRA and CDR2 YSYEKL. CDR3 length equals 14 residues. The CDR3 region has the DNA TGCGCCGGCAGCCACAGGACAGGGGCAGATACGCAGTATTTT. Translating gives CAGSHRTGADTQYF.

Comment on this clonotype: A read error may be the cause here, since a much bigger clone is one base away. The gene calls are TRBV5-5 and TRBJ2-1, with D maybe TRBD2 (6 bases). Trimming removed 4 bases from V and 1 base from J, with 12 bases in between. Germline assignment: CDR1 SGHKS and CDR2 YYEKEE (reference sequence). There are 15 residues in the CDR3. The CDR3 bases are TGTGCCAGCAGCCCCGGGACTGCGTCCTACAATGAGCAGTTCTTC. Its translation: CASSPGTASYNEQFF.

In its sample, this clonotype was seen a few times. This may arise from a read error, as a much more abundant clone is one base away. The genes are TRBV20-1 and TRBJ2-5; a weak D match, TRBD1 (5 bases). Germline V gene sequence: CDR1 DFQATT, CDR2 SNEGSKA (reference sequence). Trimming took off 0 bases at V and 5 bases at J, with 16 bases between the two ends. The CDR3 length is 15 residues. CDR3: CSARDPAGWSETQYF. DNA of the CDR3: TGCAGTGCTAGAGATCCGGCAGGGTGGTCGGAGACCCAGTACTTC.

This clonotype was recorded many times. The gene calls are TRBV3-1 and TRBJ2-3, with TRBD2 identical over 9 bases. Unmatched junction bases numbered 4, after V lost 0 bases and J lost 0 bases. The CDR3 sequence is 17 residues long. Germline CDR1 and CDR2: LGHDT and YNNKEL (reference sequence). DNA for the CDR3: TGTGCCAGCAGCCAAGATGCGACTAGCGGTAGCACAGATACGCAGTATTTT. Encoded protein: CASSQDATSGSTDTQYF.

The table lists this clonotype with many counts. The chain recombines TRBV6-2 or TRBV6-3 with TRBJ1-6, with 8 bases lining up with TRBD1. Germline V gene data show CDR1 as MNHEY and CDR2 as SVGEGT. The junction had 8 bases not matched to a gene; V was cut back by 6 bases and J by 7 bases. CDR3 size: 15 residues. The CDR3 reads CASRPLDRENSPLHF. CDR3 nucleotide sequence: TGTGCCAGCAGACCACTGGACAGGGAGAATTCACCCCTCCACTTT.

About this clonotype itself: A much larger clone lies one base from this, so it may be a read error. J is TRBJ2-3 and V is TRBV6-1; D unresolved. Trimming removed 6 bases at V and 6 bases at J, with 16 bases between. The CDR3 spans 14 residues. CDR1 and CDR2 (germline): MNHNS, SASEGT. In DNA form, the CDR3 reads TGTGCCAGCAGGCCAGCTACTGGTATTGATACGCAGTATTTT. Its protein is CASRPATGIDTQYF.

This clonotype was detected ten times or more. The V and J genes are TRBV10-2 and TRBJ2-5, with 11 bases identical to TRBD2. Germline assignment: CDR1 WSHSY and CDR2 SAAADI. This CDR3 region has 15 residues. V was pared by 2 bases and J by 4 bases, with 3 bases of the junction left unmatched. The CDR3 nucleotides read TGCGCCAGCAGTGAGGGTCTAGCGGGAGGAGAGACCCAGTACTTC. It translates to CASSEGLAGGETQYF.

This clonotype was seen many times. V is TRBV30 and J is TRBJ1-2, with D unclear. CDR1 and CDR2 (germline): GTSNPN, SVGIG (reference sequence). The V and J ends lost 5 bases and 7 bases respectively, with 14 bases between them. The CDR3 runs 12 residues. Here the CDR3 DNA reads TGTGCCTGGTCTTACCCTCCTGGTGGCTACACCTTC. Amino acid sequence: CAWSYPPGGYTF.

The sample holds many counts of this clonotype. The chain recombines TRBV20-1 with TRBJ2-7; 12 bases align to TRBD2. There are 16 residues in the CDR3. Germline CDR1 DFQATT, CDR2 SNEGSKA (reference sequence). V trimming: 5 bases; J trimming: 0 bases; junction bases outside the gene matches: 8. The CDR3 DNA reads TGCAGTGCTCACCCTGGGACTAGCGGGCCCTCCTACGAGCAGTACTTC. It codes for CSAHPGTSGPSYEQYF.

This clonotype showed up many times. The DNA is left out, because the CDR3 cannot be placed on it with certainty; the CDR3 is given as TCRdb lists it. The CDR3 loop is CASSRRVGRGIGEFF. The chain employs TRBV4-1 and TRBJ2-1; TRBD2 was called by the table and not checked on the DNA. Including both end residues, the CDR3 is 15 amino acids long. Germline V gene lookup returns CDR1 MGHRA and CDR2 YSYEKL.

This clonotype was picked up many times. J is TRBJ1-4 and V is TRBV9, with D perhaps matching TRBD1 (6 bases). Trimming removed 2 bases at V and 8 bases at J, with 19 bases between. The germline gives CDR1 SGDLS, CDR2 YYNGEE. This CDR3 spans 16 amino acids. The CDR3 region is CASSVATGYGVEKLFF. The CDR3 DNA sequence: TGTGCCAGCAGCGTGGCAACAGGGTATGGAGTCGAAAAACTGTTTTTT.

This clonotype has ten or more counts. The V gene is TRBV6-4, the J gene TRBJ2-7, with D tentatively TRBD2 (5 bases). The germline V gene has CDR1 MRHNA and CDR2 SNTAGT. This CDR3 is built from 15 residues. Trimming cost V 3 bases and J 7 bases, with 19 bases left between them. Here the CDR3 reads CASSERPGRGGEQYF. CDR3 bases: TGTGCCAGCAGTGAACGTCCGGGCCGCGGCGGGGAGCAGTACTTC.

The genes are TRBV9 and TRBJ2-3; 13 bases line up with TRBD2. The CDR3 length is 18 residues. The V segment lost 0 bases and the J segment 5 bases; nucleotides outside the gene matches: 9. Germline CDR1 is SGDLS and CDR2 is YYNGEE. The CDR3 protein is CASSVGMGTSGMGDTQYF. In DNA, the CDR3 is TGTGCCAGCAGCGTAGGAATGGGGACTAGCGGGATGGGAGATACGCAGTATTTT.

This clonotype was seen many times. The rearrangement links TRBV4-2 to TRBJ2-1, with 9 bases aligning to TRBD2. With 2 bases clipped from V and 8 bases from J, the junction kept 4 bases outside the gene matches. Germline CDR1 LGHNA, CDR2 YNFKEQ. CDR3 length equals 14 residues. As DNA, the CDR3 is TGTGCCAGCAGCCAATCGGTAGCGGGAGATGAGCAGTTCTTC. It is translated as CASSQSVAGDEQFF.